This is a list of T cell receptor beta chains from one sample in a study of identifying expanded T cells in peripheral blood. Measured with immunoSEQ multiplex PCR; TCRdb has only the in-frame clones, and not every one. Of fewer than 85,000 clones in the sample, approximately 91% were seen once. Sequences were obtained from blood. The receptors shown here come from a person between 18 and 70 years old in good health. Each CDR3 is given with its conserved first and last residue. D genes are given only for firm matches. Size values are once, few and many counts, or a class for expanded clones, and some rows have none.

J gene: TRBJ2-6
clone size: NA
CDR3 length: 17
D gene: NA
V gene: TRBV5-4
CDR3 protein: CASSPFYGDSGANVLTF
CDR3 DNA: TGTGCCAGCAGCCCCTTTTATGGGGACTCTGGGGCCAACGTCCTGACTTTC

J gene: TRBJ2-2
clone size: NA
CDR3 length: 15
D gene: NA
V gene: TRBV7-2
CDR3 protein: CASSSVGEGTGELFF
CDR3 DNA: TGTGCCAGCAGTTCTGTAGGGGAAGGGACCGGGGAGCTGTTTTTT

J gene: TRBJ2-3
clone size: NA
CDR3 length: 15
D gene: NA
V gene: TRBV4-1
CDR3 protein: CASSPLALSTDTQYF
CDR3 DNA: TGCGCCAGCAGCCCCCTAGCGTTAAGCACAGATACGCAGTATTTT

J gene: TRBJ2-3
clone size: NA
CDR3 length: 13
D gene: TRBD2
V gene: TRBV5-4
CDR3 protein: CASSVSGADTQYF
CDR3 DNA: TGTGCCAGCAGCGTTAGCGGGGCAGATACGCAGTATTTT

J gene: TRBJ1-4
clone size: NA
CDR3 length: 15
D gene: TRBD1
V gene: TRBV6-5
CDR3 protein: CASSSGQDHNEKLFF
CDR3 DNA: TGTGCCAGCAGCTCGGGACAGGACCATAATGAAAAACTGTTTTTT

J gene: TRBJ2-7
clone size: NA
CDR3 length: 15
D gene: NA
V gene: TRBV18
CDR3 protein: CASSPFGDSDYEQYF
CDR3 DNA: TGTGCCAGCTCACCATTTGGGGACTCAGACTACGAGCAGTACTTC

J gene: TRBJ2-7
clone size: NA
CDR3 length: 12
D gene: NA
V gene: TRBV5-6
CDR3 protein: CASSSGSYEQYF
CDR3 DNA: TGTGCCAGCAGCTCCGGATCCTACGAGCAGTACTTC

J gene: TRBJ1-1
clone size: NA
CDR3 length: 14
D gene: NA
V gene: TRBV7-3
CDR3 protein: CASSLTRESTEAFF
CDR3 DNA: TGTGCCAGCAGCTTAACAAGGGAGAGCACTGAAGCTTTCTTT

J gene: TRBJ1-2
clone size: NA
CDR3 length: 13
D gene: NA
V gene: TRBV7-8
CDR3 protein: CASSLAQGSGYTF
CDR3 DNA: TGTGCCAGCAGCTTAGCGCAGGGGAGCGGCTACACCTTC

J gene: TRBJ2-7
clone size: NA
CDR3 length: 13
D gene: NA
V gene: TRBV27
CDR3 protein: CASMSAVTYEQYF
CDR3 DNA: TGTGCCAGCATGTCAGCGGTAACCTACGAGCAGTACTTC

J gene: TRBJ2-7
clone size: NA
CDR3 length: 14
D gene: NA
V gene: TRBV21-1
CDR3 protein: CASSQGQGRYEQYF
CDR3 DNA: TGTGCCAGCAGCCAAGGACAGGGACGCTACGAGCAGTACTTC

J gene: TRBJ2-4
clone size: NA
CDR3 length: 11
D gene: NA
V gene: TRBV2
CDR3 protein: CASSEVDIQYF
CDR3 DNA: TGTGCCAGCAGTGAAGTAGACATTCAGTACTTC

J gene: TRBJ1-1
clone size: NA
CDR3 length: 15
D gene: NA
V gene: TRBV7-9
CDR3 protein: CASSPSWGGHLEAFF
CDR3 DNA: TGTGCCAGCAGCCCCTCGTGGGGGGGTCACCTTGAAGCTTTCTTT

J gene: TRBJ2-2
clone size: NA
CDR3 length: 15
D gene: NA
V gene: TRBV5-1
CDR3 protein: CASTRTNGGTGELFF
CDR3 DNA: TGCGCCAGCACTCGAACAAACGGGGGCACCGGGGAGCTGTTTTTT

J gene: TRBJ1-2
clone size: NA
CDR3 length: 13
D gene: NA
V gene: TRBV7-8
CDR3 protein: CASSPGQGRGYTF
CDR3 DNA: TGTGCCAGCAGCCCCGGCCAGGGTCGAGGCTACACCTTC

J gene: TRBJ1-1
clone size: NA
CDR3 length: 14
D gene: NA
V gene: TRBV4-2
CDR3 protein: CASSHPDRNTEAFF
CDR3 DNA: TGTGCCAGCAGCCATCCTGACAGAAACACTGAAGCTTTCTTT

J gene: TRBJ1-2
clone size: once
CDR3 length: 12
D gene: NA
V gene: TRBV29-1
CDR3 protein: CSGRLGPYGYTF
CDR3 DNA: TGCAGCGGCCGTCTCGGTCCCTATGGCTACACCTTC

J gene: TRBJ2-1
clone size: NA
CDR3 length: 13
D gene: TRBD1
V gene: TRBV25-1
CDR3 protein: CATTGGSYNEQFF
CDR3 DNA: TGTGCCACCACAGGGGGCTCCTACAATGAGCAGTTCTTC

J gene: TRBJ1-5
clone size: NA
CDR3 length: 15
D gene: NA
V gene: TRBV28
CDR3 protein: CASSLGGGRSQPQHF
CDR3 DNA: TGTGCCAGCAGTTTGGGAGGGGGGCGGAGTCAGCCCCAGCATTTT

J gene: TRBJ1-1
clone size: NA
CDR3 length: 11
D gene: NA
V gene: TRBV29-1
CDR3 protein: CSVPRNTEAFF
CDR3 DNA: TGCAGCGTGCCCAGGAACACTGAAGCTTTCTTT

J gene: TRBJ2-7
clone size: medium-sized
CDR3 length: 18
D gene: TRBD2
V gene: TRBV4-1
CDR3 protein: CASSQGRLAGGSSYEQYF
CDR3 DNA: TGCGCCAGCAGCCAAGGAAGGCTAGCGGGAGGTAGCTCCTACGAGCAGTACTTC

J gene: TRBJ2-3
clone size: NA
CDR3 length: 15
D gene: NA
V gene: TRBV4-3
CDR3 protein: CASSPLLAGTDTQYF
CDR3 DNA: TGCGCCAGCAGCCCCCTACTAGCCGGCACAGATACGCAGTATTTT

J gene: TRBJ2-3
clone size: NA
CDR3 length: 16
D gene: NA
V gene: TRBV4-2
CDR3 protein: CASSQEEGPSTDTQYF
CDR3 DNA: TGTGCCAGCAGCCAAGAGGAGGGCCCAAGCACAGATACGCAGTATTTT

J gene: TRBJ2-1
clone size: NA
CDR3 length: 15
D gene: TRBD2
V gene: TRBV4-1
CDR3 protein: CASSLLAGYYNEQFF
CDR3 DNA: TGCGCCAGCAGCCTTCTAGCGGGATATTACAATGAGCAGTTCTTC

J gene: TRBJ2-1
clone size: NA
CDR3 length: 10
D gene: NA
V gene: TRBV7-6
CDR3 protein: CASGTNEQFF
CDR3 DNA: TGTGCCAGCGGCACCAATGAGCAGTTCTTC

J gene: TRBJ2-5
clone size: NA
CDR3 length: 15
D gene: TRBD1
V gene: TRBV7-9
CDR3 protein: CASSLARGLEETQYF
CDR3 DNA: TGTGCCAGCAGCTTAGCCAGGGGGCTGGAAGAGACCCAGTACTTC

J gene: TRBJ2-3
clone size: NA
CDR3 length: 18
D gene: NA
V gene: TRBV4-1
CDR3 protein: CASSQEGGRLARFGTQYF
CDR3 DNA: TGCGCCAGCAGCCAAGAAGGGGGCCGGCTAGCGAGGTTTGGTACGCAGTATTTT

J gene: TRBJ2-3
clone size: NA
CDR3 length: 10
D gene: NA
V gene: TRBV20-1
CDR3 protein: CSASTDTQYF
CDR3 DNA: TGCAGTGCTTCGACAGATACGCAGTATTTT

J gene: TRBJ1-5
clone size: NA
CDR3 length: 15
D gene: NA
V gene: TRBV6-5
CDR3 protein: CASSYSYHSNQPQHF
CDR3 DNA: TGTGCCAGCAGTTACTCTTACCATAGCAATCAGCCCCAGCATTTT

J gene: TRBJ1-6
clone size: NA
CDR3 length: 14
D gene: NA
V gene: TRBV30
CDR3 protein: CAWCVGGGGPPLHF
CDR3 DNA: TGTGCCTGGTGTGTGGGTGGGGGGGGCCCACCCCTCCACTTT

J gene: TRBJ2-2
clone size: NA
CDR3 length: 15
D gene: NA
V gene: TRBV28
CDR3 protein: CASSFRGMSPGELFF
CDR3 DNA: TGTGCCAGCAGTTTTCGGGGGATGAGTCCCGGGGAGCTGTTTTTT

J gene: TRBJ1-1
clone size: NA
CDR3 length: 13
D gene: NA
V gene: TRBV11-2
CDR3 protein: CASSLGRATEAFF
CDR3 DNA: TGTGCCAGCAGCTTGGGAAGGGCGACTGAAGCTTTCTTT

J gene: TRBJ1-2
clone size: NA
CDR3 length: 14
D gene: NA
V gene: TRBV6-5
CDR3 protein: CAARKQGGDYGYTF
CDR3 DNA: TGTGCCGCCAGAAAACAGGGTGGGGACTATGGCTACACCTTC

J gene: TRBJ2-7
clone size: NA
CDR3 length: 15
D gene: TRBD1
V gene: TRBV9
CDR3 protein: CASSPGDRGWGEQYF
CDR3 DNA: TGTGCCAGCAGCCCGGGGGACAGGGGGTGGGGTGAGCAGTACTTC

J gene: TRBJ1-2
clone size: NA
CDR3 length: 13
D gene: NA
V gene: TRBV10-3
CDR3 protein: CAISVGLAYGYTF
CDR3 DNA: TGTGCCATCAGTGTCGGGCTGGCCTATGGCTACACCTTC

J gene: TRBJ1-4
clone size: NA
CDR3 length: 14
D gene: NA
V gene: TRBV28
CDR3 protein: CASSSGGVGRKLFF
CDR3 DNA: TGTGCCAGCAGTTCTGGGGGCGTAGGTCGGAAACTGTTTTTT

J gene: TRBJ1-1
clone size: NA
CDR3 length: 19
D gene: NA
V gene: TRBV2
CDR3 protein: CASSVEGEYRVWENTEAFF
CDR3 DNA: TGTGCCAGCAGTGTTGAGGGCGAGTACAGGGTGTGGGAGAACACTGAAGCTTTCTTT

J gene: TRBJ1-6
clone size: NA
CDR3 length: 13
D gene: NA
V gene: TRBV5-1
CDR3 protein: CASSLRDGSPLHF
CDR3 DNA: TGCGCCAGCAGCTTGAGGGACGGATCACCCCTCCACTTT

J gene: TRBJ2-2
clone size: few
CDR3 length: 15
D gene: TRBD2
V gene: TRBV19
CDR3 protein: CASSFSGANTGELFF
CDR3 DNA: TGTGCCAGTAGTTTTAGCGGGGCGAACACCGGGGAGCTGTTTTTT

J gene: TRBJ2-4
clone size: NA
CDR3 length: 19
D gene: TRBD2
V gene: TRBV10-3
CDR3 protein: CAISDNGLAGGLAKNIQYF
CDR3 DNA: TGTGCCATCAGCGATAACGGACTAGCGGGGGGACTAGCCAAAAACATTCAGTACTTC

J gene: TRBJ1-1
clone size: NA
CDR3 length: 15
D gene: NA
V gene: TRBV7-2
CDR3 protein: CASSLGPGIMAEAFF
CDR3 DNA: TGTGCCAGCAGCTTAGGGCCGGGAATCATGGCTGAAGCTTTCTTT

J gene: TRBJ2-5
clone size: NA
CDR3 length: 16
D gene: TRBD2
V gene: TRBV2
CDR3 protein: CASTLGASGGQETQYF
CDR3 DNA: TGTGCCAGCACCCTCGGGGCTAGCGGGGGACAAGAGACCCAGTACTTC

J gene: TRBJ2-7
clone size: NA
CDR3 length: 15
D gene: TRBD1
V gene: TRBV11-3
CDR3 protein: CASSLGTGDFYEQYF
CDR3 DNA: TGTGCCAGCAGCTTGGGGACAGGGGACTTCTACGAGCAGTACTTC

J gene: TRBJ2-3
clone size: once
CDR3 length: 16
D gene: NA
V gene: TRBV7-6
CDR3 protein: CASSLGSRGSTDTQYF
CDR3 DNA: TGTGCCAGCAGCTTAGGCTCCAGGGGAAGCACAGATACGCAGTATTTT

J gene: TRBJ1-1
clone size: NA
CDR3 length: 16
D gene: NA
V gene: TRBV6-1
CDR3 protein: CASSDRQDTPGTEAFF
CDR3 DNA: TGTGCCAGCAGTGACAGACAGGACACCCCCGGGACTGAAGCTTTCTTT

J gene: TRBJ2-7
clone size: NA
CDR3 length: 14
D gene: TRBD1
V gene: TRBV6-5
CDR3 protein: CASSRQGDAYEQYF
CDR3 DNA: TGTGCCAGCAGCCGACAGGGTGACGCCTACGAGCAGTACTTC

J gene: TRBJ1-2
clone size: NA
CDR3 length: 15
D gene: NA
V gene: TRBV2
CDR3 protein: CASSDRGLRNYGYTF
CDR3 DNA: TGTGCCAGCAGTGATCGGGGGCTGCGTAACTATGGCTACACCTTC

J gene: TRBJ2-4
clone size: NA
CDR3 length: 16
D gene: TRBD2
V gene: TRBV5-6
CDR3 protein: CASSHILGLAKNIQYF
CDR3 DNA: TGTGCCAGCAGCCACATACTGGGACTAGCTAAAAACATTCAGTACTTC

J gene: TRBJ2-1
clone size: NA
CDR3 length: 16
D gene: TRBD2
V gene: TRBV18
CDR3 protein: CASSPIELAGLNEQFF
CDR3 DNA: TGTGCCAGCTCACCAATCGAGCTAGCGGGCCTCAATGAGCAGTTCTTC

J gene: TRBJ2-7
clone size: NA
CDR3 length: 12
D gene: NA
V gene: TRBV10-3
CDR3 protein: CAISDPIYEQYF
CDR3 DNA: TGTGCCATCAGTGACCCTATCTACGAGCAGTACTTC

J gene: TRBJ2-5
clone size: NA
CDR3 length: 13
D gene: NA
V gene: TRBV6-5
CDR3 protein: CASSYAPRETQYF
CDR3 DNA: TGTGCCAGCAGTTACGCCCCCCGGGAGACCCAGTACTTC

J gene: TRBJ2-3
clone size: NA
CDR3 length: 15
D gene: NA
V gene: TRBV28
CDR3 protein: CASSLAGVGFDTQYF
CDR3 DNA: TGTGCCAGCAGTTTAGCAGGAGTAGGTTTCGATACGCAGTATTTT

J gene: TRBJ2-6
clone size: NA
CDR3 length: 19
D gene: TRBD1
V gene: TRBV5-8
CDR3 protein: CASSRGLPGQGFGANVLTF
CDR3 DNA: TGTGCCAGCAGCAGGGGGTTGCCGGGACAGGGGTTTGGGGCCAACGTCCTGACTTTC

J gene: TRBJ2-7
clone size: NA
CDR3 length: 15
D gene: TRBD1
V gene: TRBV6-5
CDR3 protein: CASSSGQGFSYEQYF
CDR3 DNA: TGTGCCAGCAGTTCAGGACAGGGGTTCTCCTACGAGCAGTACTTC